Sequencing of this TCR beta chain was carried out in a study of shared clonotypes between healthy human individuals. Trimming took off 4 bases at V and 0 bases at J, with 6 bases between the two ends. There are 13 residues in the CDR3. Germline-derived CDR1 and CDR2 are SGHVS and FNYEAQ. Replicate PCRs from sorted subsets contained roughly 220 ng DNA, which is approximately 30,000 T cell genomes. Sequencing used immunoSEQ multiplex PCR; TCRdb keeps in-frame clones, though not all of them. The sample consists of approximately 940,000 clones, about 80% of them appearing once. The V gene is TRBV7-6, the J gene TRBJ2-5, with no clear D. Sequencing was performed on memory CD4+ T cells sorted from blood. Subset defined: CD45RA-negative fraction. The source is a man between 18 and 35 years old in good health. The CDR3 region is CASSSSYQETQYF. The DNA of the CDR3 is TGTGCCAGCAGCTCCTCGTACCAAGAGACCCAGTACTTC.